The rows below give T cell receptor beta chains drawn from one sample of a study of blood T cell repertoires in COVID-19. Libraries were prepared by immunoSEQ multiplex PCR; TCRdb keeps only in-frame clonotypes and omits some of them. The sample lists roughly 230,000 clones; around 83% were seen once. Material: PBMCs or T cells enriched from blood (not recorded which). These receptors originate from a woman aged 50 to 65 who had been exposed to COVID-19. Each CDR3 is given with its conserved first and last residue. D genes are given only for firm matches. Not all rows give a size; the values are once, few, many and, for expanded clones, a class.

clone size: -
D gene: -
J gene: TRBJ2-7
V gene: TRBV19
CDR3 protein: CASSRQPTYEQYF
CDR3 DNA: TGTGCCAGTAGCAGACAGCCAACCTACGAGCAGTACTTC

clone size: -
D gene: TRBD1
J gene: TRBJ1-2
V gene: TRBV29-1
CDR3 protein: CSVEGERGTDLNYGYTF
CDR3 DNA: TGCAGCGTTGAAGGAGAAAGAGGGACAGATCTTAACTATGGCTACACCTTC

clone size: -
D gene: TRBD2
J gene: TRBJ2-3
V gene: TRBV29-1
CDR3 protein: CSAGLNRLAATDTQYF
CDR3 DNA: TGCAGCGCCGGTTTAAACCGACTAGCGGCCACAGATACGCAGTATTTT

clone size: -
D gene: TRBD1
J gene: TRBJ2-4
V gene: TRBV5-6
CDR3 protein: CASSFRTGVEAKNIQYF
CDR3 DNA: TGTGCCAGCAGCTTTCGGACAGGGGTGGAAGCCAAAAACATTCAGTACTTC

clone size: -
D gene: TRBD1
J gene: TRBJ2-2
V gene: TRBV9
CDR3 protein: CASSPLAGQDTGELFF
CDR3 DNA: TGTGCCAGCAGCCCCTTGGCGGGACAGGACACCGGGGAGCTGTTTTTT

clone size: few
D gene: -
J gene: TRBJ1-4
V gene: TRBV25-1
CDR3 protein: CASSDGPQGPNEKLFF
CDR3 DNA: TGTGCCAGCAGTGACGGCCCGCAGGGCCCTAATGAAAAACTGTTTTTT

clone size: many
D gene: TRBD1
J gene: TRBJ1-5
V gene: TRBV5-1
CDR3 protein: CASSLEGQQNQPQHF
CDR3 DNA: TGCGCCAGCAGCTTAGAGGGACAGCAGAATCAGCCCCAGCATTTT

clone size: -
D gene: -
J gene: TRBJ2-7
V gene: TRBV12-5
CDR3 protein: CASGSGNTYEQYF
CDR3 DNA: TGTGCTAGTGGTTCGGGGAACACCTACGAGCAGTACTTC

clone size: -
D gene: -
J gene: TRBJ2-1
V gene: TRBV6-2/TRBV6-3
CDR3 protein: CASSYSPGQQFF
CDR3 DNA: TGTGCCAGCAGTTACTCACCGGGTCAGCAGTTCTTC

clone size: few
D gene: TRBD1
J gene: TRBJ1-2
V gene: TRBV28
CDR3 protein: CASSYGQAYGYTF
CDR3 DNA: TGTGCCAGCAGTTATGGACAGGCCTATGGCTACACCTTC

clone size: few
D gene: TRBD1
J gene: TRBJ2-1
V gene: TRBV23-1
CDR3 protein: CASSQSMVGARGRYNEQFF
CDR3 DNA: TGCGCCAGCAGTCAATCGATGGTAGGGGCCAGGGGGCGGTACAATGAGCAGTTCTTC

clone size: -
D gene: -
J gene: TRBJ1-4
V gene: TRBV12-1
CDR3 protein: CASSFMGSGQKLFF
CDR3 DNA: TGTGCCAGCAGCTTTATGGGATCAGGGCAAAAACTGTTTTTT

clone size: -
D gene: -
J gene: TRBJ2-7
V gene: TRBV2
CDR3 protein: CASSVSAPEQYF
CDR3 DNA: TGTGCCAGCAGTGTCAGCGCTCCCGAGCAGTACTTC

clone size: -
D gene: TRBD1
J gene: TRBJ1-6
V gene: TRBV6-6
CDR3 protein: CASSSTGGDSPLHF
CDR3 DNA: TGTGCCAGCAGTTCGACAGGGGGAGATTCACCCCTCCACTTT

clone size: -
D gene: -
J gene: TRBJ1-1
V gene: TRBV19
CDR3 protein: CASSIQADTEAFF
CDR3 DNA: TGTGCCAGTAGTATACAGGCCGACACTGAAGCTTTCTTT

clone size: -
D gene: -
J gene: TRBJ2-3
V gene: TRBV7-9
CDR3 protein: CASSLDGQIPTDTQYF
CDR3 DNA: TGTGCCAGCAGCTTAGACGGACAGATTCCCACAGATACGCAGTATTTT

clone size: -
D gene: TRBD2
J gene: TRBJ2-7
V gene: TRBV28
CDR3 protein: CASSFTGGDEQYF
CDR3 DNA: TGTGCCAGCAGTTTTACGGGGGGGGACGAGCAGTACTTC

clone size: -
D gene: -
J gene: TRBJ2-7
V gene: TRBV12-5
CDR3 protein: CASGFARGGSYEQYF
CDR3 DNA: TGTGCTAGTGGTTTCGCCCGAGGGGGCTCCTACGAGCAGTACTTC

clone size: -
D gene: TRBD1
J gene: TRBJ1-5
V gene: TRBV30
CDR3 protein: CAWSHRDRRNQPQHF
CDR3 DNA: TGTGCCTGGAGTCACCGGGACAGAAGAAATCAGCCCCAGCATTTT

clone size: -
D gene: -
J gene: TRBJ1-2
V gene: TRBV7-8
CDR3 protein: CASSLSDRANYGYTF
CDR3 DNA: TGTGCCAGCAGCTTATCAGACAGAGCTAACTATGGCTACACCTTC

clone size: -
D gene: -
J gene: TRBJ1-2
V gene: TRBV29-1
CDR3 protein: CSAFRGNGYTF
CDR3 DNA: TGCAGCGCCTTCCGGGGGAATGGCTACACCTTC

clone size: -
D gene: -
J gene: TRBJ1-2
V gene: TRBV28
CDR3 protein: CASSRPTQGYDYGYTF
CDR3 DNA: TGTGCCAGCAGTCGCCCCACACAGGGTTACGACTATGGCTACACCTTC

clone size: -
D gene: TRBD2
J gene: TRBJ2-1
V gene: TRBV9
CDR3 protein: CASSTSGGVPNEQFF
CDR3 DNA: TGTGCCAGCAGTACTAGCGGGGGGGTACCAAATGAGCAGTTCTTC

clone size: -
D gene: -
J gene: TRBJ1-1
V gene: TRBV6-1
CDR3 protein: CASSDYRSEAFF
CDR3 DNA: TGTGCCAGCAGTGATTACAGGTCAGAAGCTTTCTTT

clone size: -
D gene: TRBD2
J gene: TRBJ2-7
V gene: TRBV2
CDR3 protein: CAAKGGTSSYEQYF
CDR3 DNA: TGTGCCGCGAAGGGAGGGACTAGCTCCTACGAGCAGTACTTC

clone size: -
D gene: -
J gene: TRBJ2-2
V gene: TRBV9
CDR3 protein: CASSVQGWELFF
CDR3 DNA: TGTGCCAGCAGCGTACAGGGATGGGAGCTGTTTTTT

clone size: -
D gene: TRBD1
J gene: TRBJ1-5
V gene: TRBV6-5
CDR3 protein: CASSPTGGSNQPQHF
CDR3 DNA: TGTGCCAGCAGTCCAACAGGGGGAAGCAATCAGCCCCAGCATTTT

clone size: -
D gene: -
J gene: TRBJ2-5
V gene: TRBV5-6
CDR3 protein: CASSLEETQYF
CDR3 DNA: TGTGCCAGCAGCTTAGAGGAGACCCAGTACTTC

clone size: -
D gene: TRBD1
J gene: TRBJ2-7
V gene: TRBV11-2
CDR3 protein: CASSYWTGVEQYF
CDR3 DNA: TGTGCCAGCAGCTATTGGACAGGGGTCGAGCAGTACTTC

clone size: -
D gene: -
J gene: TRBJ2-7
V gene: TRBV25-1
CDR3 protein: CASSEWHEQYF
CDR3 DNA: TGTGCCAGCAGTGAATGGCACGAGCAGTACTTC

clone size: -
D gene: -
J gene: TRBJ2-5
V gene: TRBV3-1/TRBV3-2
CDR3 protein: CASSQTRTETQYF
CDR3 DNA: TGTGCCAGCAGCCAGACTAGGACAGAGACCCAGTACTTC

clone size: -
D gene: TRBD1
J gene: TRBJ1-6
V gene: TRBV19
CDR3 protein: CASSTPTGGSPLHF
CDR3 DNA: TGTGCCAGTAGTACCCCGACAGGGGGATCACCCCTCCACTTT

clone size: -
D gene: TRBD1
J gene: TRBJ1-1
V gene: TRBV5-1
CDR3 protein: CASSLTGGLQVEAFF
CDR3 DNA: TGCGCCAGCAGCCTAACAGGGGGCCTTCAGGTTGAAGCTTTCTTT

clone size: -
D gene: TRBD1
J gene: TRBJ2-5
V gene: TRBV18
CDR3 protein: CASPQGEETQYF
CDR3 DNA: TGTGCCAGCCCTCAGGGGGAAGAGACCCAGTACTTC

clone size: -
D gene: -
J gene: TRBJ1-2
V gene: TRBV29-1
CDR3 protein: CSVDGEYYGYTF
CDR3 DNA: TGCAGCGTTGACGGGGAATACTATGGCTACACCTTC

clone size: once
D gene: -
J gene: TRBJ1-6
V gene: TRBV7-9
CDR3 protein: CASSHDGRPDSPLHF
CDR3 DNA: TGTGCCAGCAGCCATGACGGCAGGCCAGATTCACCCCTCCACTTT

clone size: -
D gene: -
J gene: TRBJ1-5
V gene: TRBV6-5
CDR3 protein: CASTREFYSNQPQHF
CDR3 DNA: TGTGCCAGCACCAGGGAATTTTATAGCAATCAGCCCCAGCATTTT

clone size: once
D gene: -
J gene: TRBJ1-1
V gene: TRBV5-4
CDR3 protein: CASSREPTGMDTEAFF
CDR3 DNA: TGTGCCAGCAGCCGAGAACCTACAGGGATGGACACTGAAGCTTTCTTT

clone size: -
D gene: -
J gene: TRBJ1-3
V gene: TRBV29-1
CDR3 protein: CSVRLSFSGNTIYF
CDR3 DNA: TGCAGCGTGAGACTCTCCTTCTCAGGAAACACCATATATTTT

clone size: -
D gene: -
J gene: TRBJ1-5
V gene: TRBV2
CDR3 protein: CASSTIRGQPQHF
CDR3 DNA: TGTGCCAGCAGCACCATTCGAGGTCAGCCCCAGCATTTT

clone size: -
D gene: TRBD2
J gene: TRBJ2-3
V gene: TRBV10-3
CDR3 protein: CAAVSGGREDTQYF
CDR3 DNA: TGTGCCGCTGTTAGCGGGGGCCGAGAAGATACGCAGTATTTT

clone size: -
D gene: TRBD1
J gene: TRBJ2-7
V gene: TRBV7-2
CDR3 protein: CASSARTGAAYEQYF
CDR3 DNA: TGTGCCAGCAGCGCGCGGACAGGGGCTGCCTACGAGCAGTACTTC

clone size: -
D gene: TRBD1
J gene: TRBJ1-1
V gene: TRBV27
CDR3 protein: CASWGQGYRDTEAFF
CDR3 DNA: TGTGCCAGCTGGGGACAGGGTTATCGGGACACTGAAGCTTTCTTT

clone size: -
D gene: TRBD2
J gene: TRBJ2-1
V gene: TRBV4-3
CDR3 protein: CASSPREGLAYNEQFF
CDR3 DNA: TGCGCCAGCAGCCCCCGGGAGGGGCTGGCCTACAATGAGCAGTTCTTC

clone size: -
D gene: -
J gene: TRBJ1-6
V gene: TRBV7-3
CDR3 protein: CASSLLAVSYNSPLHF
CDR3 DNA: TGTGCCAGCAGCCTGCTAGCGGTCTCCTATAATTCACCCCTCCACTTT

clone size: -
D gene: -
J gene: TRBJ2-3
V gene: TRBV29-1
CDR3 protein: CSVTQASSTDTQYF
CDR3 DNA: TGCAGCGTCACCCAGGCCTCTAGCACAGATACGCAGTATTTT

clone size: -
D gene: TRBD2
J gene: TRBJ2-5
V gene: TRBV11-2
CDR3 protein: CASSLGQRGGIETQYF
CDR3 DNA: TGTGCCAGCAGCTTAGGCCAGCGGGGGGGCATAGAGACCCAGTACTTC

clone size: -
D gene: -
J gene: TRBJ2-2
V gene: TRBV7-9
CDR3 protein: CASSLRTSNTGELFF
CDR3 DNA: TGTGCCAGCAGTTTGAGGACTTCGAACACCGGGGAGCTGTTTTTT

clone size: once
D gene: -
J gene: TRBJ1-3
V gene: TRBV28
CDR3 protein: CASSVQAAGNTIYF
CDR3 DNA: TGTGCCAGCAGTGTACAGGCAGCAGGAAACACCATATATTTT

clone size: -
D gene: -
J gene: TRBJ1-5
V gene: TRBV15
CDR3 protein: CATSRDGQNKPQHF
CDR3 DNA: TGTGCCACCAGCAGAGATGGACAGAATAAGCCCCAGCATTTT

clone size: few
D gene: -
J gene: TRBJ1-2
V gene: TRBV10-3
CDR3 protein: CAISELQNYGYTF
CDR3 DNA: TGTGCCATCAGTGAGTTACAGAACTATGGCTACACCTTC